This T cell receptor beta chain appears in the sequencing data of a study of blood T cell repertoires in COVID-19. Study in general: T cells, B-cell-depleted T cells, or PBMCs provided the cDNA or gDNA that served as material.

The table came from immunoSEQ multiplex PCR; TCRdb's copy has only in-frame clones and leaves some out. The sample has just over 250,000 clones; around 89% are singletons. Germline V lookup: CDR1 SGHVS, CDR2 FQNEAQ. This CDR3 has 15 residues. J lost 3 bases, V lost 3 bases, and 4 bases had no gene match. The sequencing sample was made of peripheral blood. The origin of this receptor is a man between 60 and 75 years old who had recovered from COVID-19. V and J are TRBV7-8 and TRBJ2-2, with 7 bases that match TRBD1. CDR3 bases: TGTGCCAGCAGCTTCGGGACAGCTTACACCGGGGAGCTGTTTTTT. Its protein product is CASSFGTAYTGELFF.